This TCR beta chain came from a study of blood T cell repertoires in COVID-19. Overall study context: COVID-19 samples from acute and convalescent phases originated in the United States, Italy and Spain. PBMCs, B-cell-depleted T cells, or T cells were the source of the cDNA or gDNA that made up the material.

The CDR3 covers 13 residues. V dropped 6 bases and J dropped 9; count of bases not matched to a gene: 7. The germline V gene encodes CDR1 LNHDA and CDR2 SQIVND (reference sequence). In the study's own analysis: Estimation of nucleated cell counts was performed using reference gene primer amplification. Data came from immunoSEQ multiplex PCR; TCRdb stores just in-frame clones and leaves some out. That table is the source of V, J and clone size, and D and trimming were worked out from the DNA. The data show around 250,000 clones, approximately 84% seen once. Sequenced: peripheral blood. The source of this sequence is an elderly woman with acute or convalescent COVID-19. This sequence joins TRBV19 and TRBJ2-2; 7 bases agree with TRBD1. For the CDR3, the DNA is TGTGCCAGTAGGGGGACAGCCGCTTGGGAGCTGTTTTTT. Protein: CASRGTAAWELFF. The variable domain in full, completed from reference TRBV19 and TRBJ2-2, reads DGGITQSPKYLFRKEGQNVTLSCEQNLNHDAMYWYRQDPGQGLRLIYYSQIVNDFQKGDIAEGYSVSREKKESFPLTVTSAQKNPTAFYLCASRGTAAWELFFGEGSRLTVL.